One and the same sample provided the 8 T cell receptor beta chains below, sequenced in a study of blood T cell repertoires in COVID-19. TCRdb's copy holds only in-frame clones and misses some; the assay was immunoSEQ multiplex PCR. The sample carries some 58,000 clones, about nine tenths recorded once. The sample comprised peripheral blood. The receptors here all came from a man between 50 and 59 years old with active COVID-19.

CDR3 amino acids: CASARDTHLAKNIQYF. The CDR3 nucleotides are TGTGCCAGCGCCCGGGACACCCATCTAGCCAAAAACATTCAGTACTTC. The chain uses TRBV2 and TRBJ2-4, with a tentative D call TRBD1 (6 bases). CDR3 length: 16 residues. The V gene lost 8 bases and the J gene lost 0 bases, with 17 bases spanning the gap. The V gene's germline CDR1 is SNHLY and CDR2 FYNNEI.

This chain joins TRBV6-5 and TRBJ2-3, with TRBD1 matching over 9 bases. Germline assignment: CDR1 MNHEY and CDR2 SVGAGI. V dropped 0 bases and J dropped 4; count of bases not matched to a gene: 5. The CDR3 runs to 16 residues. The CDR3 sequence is CASSYSTGQGPDTQYF. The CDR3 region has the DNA TGTGCCAGCAGTTACTCGACTGGACAGGGGCCAGATACGCAGTATTTT.

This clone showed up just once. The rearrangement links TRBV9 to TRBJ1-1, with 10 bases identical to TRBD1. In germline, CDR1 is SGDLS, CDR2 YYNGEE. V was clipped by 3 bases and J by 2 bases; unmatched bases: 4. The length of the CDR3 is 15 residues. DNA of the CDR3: TGTGCCAGCAGCGCAGGACAGGGGGTTAACACTGAAGCTTTCTTT. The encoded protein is CASSAGQGVNTEAFF.

For the CDR3, the DNA is TGCGCCAGCAGCTGGACAGGGGTCCCGTCCCAGCCCCAGCATTTT. Encoded protein: CASSWTGVPSQPQHF. The chain couples TRBV5-1 to TRBJ1-5, with 9 bases that match TRBD1. This CDR3 is 15 amino acids long. With 3 bases clipped from V and 7 bases from J, the junction kept 8 bases outside the gene matches. Germline assignment: CDR1 SGHRS and CDR2 YFSETQ.

In DNA, the CDR3 is TGTGCCAGCAGTTATTTTCCAGGTTTGAACACTGAAGCTTTCTTT. Translation: CASSYFPGLNTEAFF. The V and J genes are TRBV6-5 and TRBJ1-1; D not resolved. The CDR3 has 15 amino acids. Trimming removed 3 bases from V and 0 bases from J, with 11 bases in between. In germline, CDR1 is MNHEY, CDR2 SVGAGI.

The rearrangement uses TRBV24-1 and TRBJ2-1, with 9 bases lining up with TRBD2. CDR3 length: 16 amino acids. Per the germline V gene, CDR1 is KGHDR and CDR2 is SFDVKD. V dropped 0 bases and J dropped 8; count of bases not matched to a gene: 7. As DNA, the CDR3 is TGTGCCACCAGTGATTTGCAGGCGGGGGGGCTCGATGAGCAGTTCTTC. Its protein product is CATSDLQAGGLDEQFF.

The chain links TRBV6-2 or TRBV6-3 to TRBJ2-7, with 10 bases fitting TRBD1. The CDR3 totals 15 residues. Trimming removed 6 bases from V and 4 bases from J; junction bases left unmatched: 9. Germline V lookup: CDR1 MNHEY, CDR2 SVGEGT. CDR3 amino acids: CASSRGQGISYEQYF. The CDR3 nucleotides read TGTGCCAGCAGCAGGGGACAGGGGATTTCGTACGAGCAGTACTTC.

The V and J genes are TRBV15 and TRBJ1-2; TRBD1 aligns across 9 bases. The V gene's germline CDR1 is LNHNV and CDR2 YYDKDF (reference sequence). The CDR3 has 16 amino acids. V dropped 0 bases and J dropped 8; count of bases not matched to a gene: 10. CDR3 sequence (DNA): TGTGCCACCAGCAGAGAGGGGACAGGGACTCTTAGCGGCTACACCTTC. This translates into CATSREGTGTLSGYTF. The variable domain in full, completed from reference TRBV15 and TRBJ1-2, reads DAMVIQNPRYQVTQFGKPVTLSCSQTLNHNVMYWYQQKSSQAPKLLFHYYDKDFNNEADTPDNFQSRRPNTSFCFLDIRSPGLGDTAMYLCATSREGTGTLSGYTFGSGTRLTVV.